This T cell receptor beta chain originates from a study of T cells in Graves' hyperthyroidism and ophthalmopathy (dated by TCRdb to the late 2010s). Regarding the complete study: Peripheral blood samples were taken at the time of initial diagnosis, prior to any treatment. Following sampling, methimazole starting at 30 mg daily was given to hyperthyroidism patients, and high-dose intravenous methylprednisolone was given to ophthalmopathy patients. The 100 discovery patients were randomly split 7:3 into training and test sets. TCR Vbeta CDR3 sequencing of roughly 140 peripheral blood samples (roughly 41 ophthalmopathy, roughly 72 hyperthyroidism and approximately 17 progressor patients) is reported in the paper. In several Graves' hyperthyroidism patients, the study also compared T-cell repertoires from thyroid tissue with T-cell repertoires from blood. To identify distinguishing TCR V-J signatures, a discovery cohort of about 100 patients was used, comprising 43 with Graves' ophthalmopathy and around 57 with stable Graves' hyperthyroidism. An independent validation cohort of around 20 hyperthyroidism patients and approximately 17 patients who later progressed to ophthalmopathy tested prospective prediction of ophthalmopathy.

TCR beta CDR3 regions were amplified from RNA transcripts. The TCR CDR3 was subjected to a first round of RT-PCR using the HTBI primer set and the Qiagen OneStep RT-PCR kit. Libraries were constructed in a second round of multiplex PCR, after which size selection and purification were carried out. The libraries were sequenced on an Illumina HiSeq2000 using paired-end 100 bp reads. In the paper's pipeline: Raw data were processed with SOAPnuke, discarding reads with adapters, uncalled bases, mean Phred below 15, or no exact constant-primer or identifier match. High-quality paired reads were merged using COPE v1.2.5, and each unique nucleotide sequence was defined as a clonotype. MiTCR v1.1 was used to align clonotypes to the IMGT TRBV, TRBD and TRBJ reference segments. Only V-J combinations with frequency above 0.0001, covering 99.2% of repertoires, were analysed. The TCS score was defined as the ratio of F50 (clonal expansion) to E x V (chaos), calculated using BLOSUM62-based TCRdist between CDR3 peptides within each V-J. Welch's t-statistics and random forest reduced around 550 V-J features to 10 to 15, which were used in a naive Bayes classifier (R e1071). TCRdb reanalyzed the raw reads on its own, using fastp at Q25 for trimming and MiXCR for clone calling, and kept in-frame beta chains. For every CDR3 protein sequence, its rows merge into one entry that carries the most common genes and DNA. The V and J calls reflect TCRdb's pipeline rather than the authors' work. This sample has hundreds of thousands of distinct CDR3 sequences in its table, and approximately 16% of those were observed once. The leading ten clones occupy 15% to 20% of the sample.

Graves' hyperthyroidism was defined as stable when no progression to ophthalmopathy occurred over 18 months of follow-up. The hyperthyroidism patients were between 18 and 65 years old and newly diagnosed, with a disease duration of less than 2 months. Patients with uncontrolled infections, other autoimmune diseases, pregnancy or lactation were excluded. Diagnoses relied on clinical symptoms, serum thyroxine and TRAb, thyroid ultrasound and orbital computed tomography. PBMCs were isolated from about 9.2 ml of fresh peripheral blood by Ficoll-Paque density gradient centrifugation. Total RNA was extracted with Trizol reagent, and quality was checked on an Agilent 2100 Bioanalyzer. Of note for this clonotype: Which antigen it targets is not known. Per-base qualities were not stored, and no clone one base away is much larger.

General conclusions and limits of the study: Most expanded thyroid clonotypes (frequency above 0.001) were also detected in blood, suggesting blood repertoires may reflect thyroid immune responses. Ophthalmopathy was separated from stable hyperthyroidism by a 13 V-J signature model, with 85% to 90% sensitivity and roughly 81% specificity obtained in cross-validation and 80%/75% obtained in testing. Sample size was not statistically predetermined, and blinding of investigators to group allocation was not performed. During validation, the model predicted progression to ophthalmopathy a median of about 6.3 months ahead of onset, with 70.59% sensitivity and less than 85% specificity.

The sequencing input was blood. This receptor was identified in a woman aged 18-29 years with Graves' hyperthyroidism.

The DNA is as follows: TGTGCCAGTAACAGGGACAGGGAAGCTTTCTTT. This yields the protein CASNRDREAFF. This receptor chain uses TRBV19 and TRBJ1-1; the junction holds 8 bases that match TRBD1. V trim: 7 bases; J trim: 8 bases; unmatched bases: 3. The CDR3 sequence holds 11 residues, the cysteine and phenylalanine included. Only the CDR3 portion is preserved as DNA: 33 bases, with reading frame beginning at the first base. CDR1 and CDR2, looked up from the germline V gene (reference sequence), are LNHDA and SQIVND.